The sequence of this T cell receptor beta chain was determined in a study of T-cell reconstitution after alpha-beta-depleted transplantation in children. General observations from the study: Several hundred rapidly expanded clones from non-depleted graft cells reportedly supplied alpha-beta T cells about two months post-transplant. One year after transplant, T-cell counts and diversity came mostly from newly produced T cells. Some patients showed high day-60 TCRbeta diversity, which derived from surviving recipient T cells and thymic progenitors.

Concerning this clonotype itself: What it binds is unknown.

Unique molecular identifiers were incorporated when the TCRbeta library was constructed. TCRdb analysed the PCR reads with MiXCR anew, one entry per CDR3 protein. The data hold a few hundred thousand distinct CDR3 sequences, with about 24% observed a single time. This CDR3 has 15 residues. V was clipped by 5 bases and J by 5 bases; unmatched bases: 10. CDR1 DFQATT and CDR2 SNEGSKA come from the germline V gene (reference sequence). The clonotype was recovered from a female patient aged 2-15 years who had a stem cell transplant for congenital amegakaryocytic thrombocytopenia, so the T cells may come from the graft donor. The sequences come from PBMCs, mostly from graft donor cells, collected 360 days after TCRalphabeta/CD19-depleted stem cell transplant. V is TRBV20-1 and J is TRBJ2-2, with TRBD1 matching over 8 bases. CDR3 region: CSAPKSTGETGELFF. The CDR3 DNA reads TGCAGTGCTCCCAAATCGACAGGGGAAACCGGGGAGCTGTTTTTT.